This is a list of T cell receptor beta chains from one sample in a study of blood T cell repertoires in COVID-19. Generated by immunoSEQ multiplex PCR, the TCRdb table keeps only in-frame clones and is missing some. The repertoire includes some 320,000 clones, 85% of them detected once, and under 2% sits in the top ten. What was sequenced was PBMCs or T cells enriched from blood (not recorded which). The source of these receptors is a woman under 40 who had been exposed to COVID-19. Both conserved end residues are part of each CDR3. The D gene is left open where the match is weak. Clone size appears in some rows only: once, few, many, or a class for an expanded clone.

CAWSVGGDTQYF,TGTGCCTGGAGTGTCGGGGGAGATACGCAGTATTTT,-,TRBJ2-3,TRBV30,-
CASSRSGTSGTSYEQYF,TGTGCCAGCAGTAGATCCGGGACTAGCGGGACTTCCTACGAGCAGTACTTC,TRBD2,TRBJ2-7,TRBV27,-
CASSQGGKAFF,TGCGCCAGCAGCCAGGGAGGCAAAGCTTTCTTT,-,TRBJ1-1,TRBV4-3,-
CASSEGQVYNEQFF,TGCGCCAGCAGCGAGGGACAGGTCTACAATGAGCAGTTCTTC,TRBD1,TRBJ2-1,TRBV5-1,-
CASRDAQGARGTDTQYF,TGTGCCAGCAGAGATGCACAGGGGGCCAGGGGCACAGATACGCAGTATTTT,TRBD1,TRBJ2-3,TRBV7-9,-
CASSLGLAPANTGELFF,TGCGCCAGCAGCTTAGGACTAGCTCCTGCGAACACCGGGGAGCTGTTTTTT,TRBD2,TRBJ2-2,TRBV5-1,-
CASSDTLGAAKNIQYF,TGTGCCAGCAGTGACACTCTAGGGGCGGCCAAAAACATTCAGTACTTC,-,TRBJ2-4,TRBV2,-
CAWTTMTSGRSETQYF,TGTGCCTGGACCACCATGACTAGCGGGAGATCAGAGACCCAGTACTTC,TRBD2,TRBJ2-5,TRBV30,once
CASRDQGSGSYEQYF,TGTGCCAGCAGGGACCAGGGGTCGGGATCCTACGAGCAGTACTTC,-,TRBJ2-7,TRBV2,-
CASRIYQGGDEQYF,TGTGCCAGCAGGATCTATCAGGGAGGGGACGAGCAGTACTTC,TRBD2,TRBJ2-7,TRBV6-5,-
CASNLGTLQETQYF,TGTGCCAGCAATCTAGGGACACTACAAGAGACCCAGTACTTC,-,TRBJ2-5,TRBV2,-
CAISESRGDQPQHF,TGTGCCATCAGTGAGTCGCGGGGGGATCAGCCCCAGCATTTT,-,TRBJ1-5,TRBV10-3,-
CASSLGLAGGPYEQFF,TGTGCCAGCAGTTTAGGTCTAGCGGGGGGGCCCTATGAGCAGTTCTTC,TRBD2,TRBJ2-1,TRBV6-2/TRBV6-3,-
CSASINYGYTF,TGCAGTGCTAGTATAAACTATGGCTACACCTTC,-,TRBJ1-2,TRBV20-1,-
CASSARGATEAFF,TGTGCCAGCAGCGCCAGGGGGGCCACTGAAGCTTTCTTT,TRBD1,TRBJ1-1,TRBV2,-
CASSSPRAGELFF,TGTGCCAGCAGCTCACCCAGGGCCGGGGAGCTGTTTTTT,-,TRBJ2-2,TRBV21-1,-